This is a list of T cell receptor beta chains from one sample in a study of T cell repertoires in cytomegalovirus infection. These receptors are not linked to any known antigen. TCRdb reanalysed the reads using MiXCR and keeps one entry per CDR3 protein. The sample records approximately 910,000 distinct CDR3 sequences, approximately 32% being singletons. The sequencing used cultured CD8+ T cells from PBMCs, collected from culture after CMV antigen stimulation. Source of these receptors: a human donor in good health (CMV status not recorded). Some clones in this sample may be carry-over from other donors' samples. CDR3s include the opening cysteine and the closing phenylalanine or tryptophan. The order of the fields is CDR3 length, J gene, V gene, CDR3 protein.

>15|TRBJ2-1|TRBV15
CATSRDLKYYNEQFF
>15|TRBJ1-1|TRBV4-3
CASSQEWGYVGEAFF
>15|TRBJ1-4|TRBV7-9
CASSLLSRDTEKLFF
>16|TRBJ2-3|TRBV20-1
CSARLPTGLSTDTQYF
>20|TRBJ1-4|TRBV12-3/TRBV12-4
CASSFNRDLAPTSTNEKLFF
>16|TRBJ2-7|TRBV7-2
CASSDRLAGGSYEQYF
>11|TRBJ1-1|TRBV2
CATRGRLEAFF
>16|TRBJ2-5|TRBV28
CASSLPSRGRRETQYF
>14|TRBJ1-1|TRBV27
CASGQGRMNTEAFF
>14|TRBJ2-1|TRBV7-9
CASIPRSSYNEQFF
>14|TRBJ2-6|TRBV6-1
CASFADSGANVLTF
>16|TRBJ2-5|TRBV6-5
CASSRQLAGVKETQYF
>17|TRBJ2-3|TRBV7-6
CASSLLGAGTISDTQYF
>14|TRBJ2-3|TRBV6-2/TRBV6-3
CASSYLGNTDTQYF
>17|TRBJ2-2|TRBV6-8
CASSYSGPSEDTRELFF
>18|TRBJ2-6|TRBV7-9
CASSPRAGSLSGANVLTF
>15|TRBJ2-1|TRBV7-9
CASSLKWAFYNEQFF
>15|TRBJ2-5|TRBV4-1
CASGQDETGQETQYF
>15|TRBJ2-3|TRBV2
CASRGTGGATDTQYF
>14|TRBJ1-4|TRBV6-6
CASTDLATNEKLFF
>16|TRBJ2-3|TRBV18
CASSLEVRDFTDTQYF
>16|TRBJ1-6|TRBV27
CASSPLTGGRNSPLHF
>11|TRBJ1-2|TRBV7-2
CASSRAGGYTF
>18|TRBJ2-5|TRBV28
CASSSLLTSGVEQETQYF
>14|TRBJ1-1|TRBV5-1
CASSLGEGTTEAFF
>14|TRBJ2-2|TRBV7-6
CASSLEGDIGELFF
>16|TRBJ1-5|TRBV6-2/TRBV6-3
CASSFLGSGINQPQHF
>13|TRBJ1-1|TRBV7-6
CASSRGAFTEAFF
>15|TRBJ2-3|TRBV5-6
CASGPLAGGLDTQYF
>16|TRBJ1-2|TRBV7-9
CATQGRGSGLADGYTF
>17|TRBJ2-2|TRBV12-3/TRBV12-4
CASSSPEDRVYTGELFF
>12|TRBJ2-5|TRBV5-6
CASSPLFGRQYF
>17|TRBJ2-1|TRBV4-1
CASSQAYAGTLYNEQFF
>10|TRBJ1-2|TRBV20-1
CSAPLLGYTF
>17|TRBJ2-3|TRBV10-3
CAISEGGGAGLTDTQYF
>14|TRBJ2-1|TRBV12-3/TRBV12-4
CASSLGGFIGEQFF
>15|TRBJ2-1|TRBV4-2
CASSPLAGGQYEQFF
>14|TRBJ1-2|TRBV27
CASRLPFGPHGYTF
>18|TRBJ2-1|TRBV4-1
CASSQGLAGGSSYNEQFF
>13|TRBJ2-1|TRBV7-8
CATGTGLRGEQFF
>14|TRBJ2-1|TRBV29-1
CSVTQGTHHNEQFF
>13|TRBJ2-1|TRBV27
CASSSLGGPEQFF
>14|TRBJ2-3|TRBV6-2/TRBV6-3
CASSYFRYTDTQYF
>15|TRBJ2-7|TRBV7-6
CASSLGMGQLYEQYF
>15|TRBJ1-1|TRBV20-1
CSGTVGGLGDTEAFF
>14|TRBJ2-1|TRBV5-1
CASSDSHSYNEQFF
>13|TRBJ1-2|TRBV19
CASSMGHVYGYTF
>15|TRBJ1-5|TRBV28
CASSQIELGNQPQHF
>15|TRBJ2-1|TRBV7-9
CASSPPGQLYNEQFF
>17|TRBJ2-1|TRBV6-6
CASSYMKTGGTYNEQFF
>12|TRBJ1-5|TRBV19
CASSIGWKVQHF
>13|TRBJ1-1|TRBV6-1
CASRDQGGTEAFF
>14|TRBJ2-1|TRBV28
CASSLSGLYNEQFF
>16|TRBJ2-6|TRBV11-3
CASSTGDFSGANVLTF
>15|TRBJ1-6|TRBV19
CASSIGGLPAAPLHF
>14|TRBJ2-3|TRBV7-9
CASSPPSSLDTQYF
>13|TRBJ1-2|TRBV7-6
CASSRTGSGGYTF
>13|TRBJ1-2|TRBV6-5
CASSPNPDYGYTF
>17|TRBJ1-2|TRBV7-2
CASSLLDSVYENYGYTF
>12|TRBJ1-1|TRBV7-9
CASSPATPEAFF